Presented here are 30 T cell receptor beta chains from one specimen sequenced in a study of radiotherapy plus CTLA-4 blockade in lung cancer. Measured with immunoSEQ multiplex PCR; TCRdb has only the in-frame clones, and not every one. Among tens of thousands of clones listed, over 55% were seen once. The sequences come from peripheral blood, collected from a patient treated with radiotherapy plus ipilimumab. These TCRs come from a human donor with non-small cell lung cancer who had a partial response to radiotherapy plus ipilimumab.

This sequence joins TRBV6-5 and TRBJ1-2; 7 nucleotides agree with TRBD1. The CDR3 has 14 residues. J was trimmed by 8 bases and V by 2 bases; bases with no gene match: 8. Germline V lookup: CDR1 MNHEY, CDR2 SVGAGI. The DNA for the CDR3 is TGTGCCAGCAGTTACGACGCAGGGGGAGGAGGCTACACCTTC. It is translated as CASSYDAGGGGYTF.

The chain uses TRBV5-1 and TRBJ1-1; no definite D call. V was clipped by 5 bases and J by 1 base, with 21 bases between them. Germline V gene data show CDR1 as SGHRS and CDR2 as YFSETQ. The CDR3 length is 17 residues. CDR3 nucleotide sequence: TGCGCCAGCAGTTACACGACCCCAACAGAATCGAACACTGAAGCTTTCTTT. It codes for CASSYTTPTESNTEAFF.

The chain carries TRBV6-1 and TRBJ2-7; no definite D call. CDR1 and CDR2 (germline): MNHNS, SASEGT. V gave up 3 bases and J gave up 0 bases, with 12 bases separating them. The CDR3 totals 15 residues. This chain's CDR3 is CASSDQAIYSYEQYF. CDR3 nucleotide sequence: TGTGCCAGCAGTGATCAGGCGATTTACTCCTACGAGCAGTACTTC.

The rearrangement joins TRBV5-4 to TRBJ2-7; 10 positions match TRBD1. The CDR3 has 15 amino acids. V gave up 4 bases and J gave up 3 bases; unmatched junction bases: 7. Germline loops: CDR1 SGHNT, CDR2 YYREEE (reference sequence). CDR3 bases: TGTGCCAGCAGCAATCCCGGGACAGGGGTCTACGAGCAGTACTTC. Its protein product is CASSNPGTGVYEQYF.

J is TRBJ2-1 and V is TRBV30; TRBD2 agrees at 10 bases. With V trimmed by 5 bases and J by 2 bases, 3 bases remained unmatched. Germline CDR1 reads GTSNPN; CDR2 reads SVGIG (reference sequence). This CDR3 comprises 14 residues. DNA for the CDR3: TGTGCCTGGGAGCGGGGGGGTACCTACAATGAGCAGTTCTTC. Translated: CAWERGGTYNEQFF. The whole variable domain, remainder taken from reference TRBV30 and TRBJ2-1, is SQTIHQWPATLVQPVGSPLSLECTVEGTSNPNLYWYRQAAGRGLQLLFYSVGIGQISSEVPQNLSASRPQDRQFILSSKKLLLSDSGFYLCAWERGGTYNEQFFGPGTRLTVL.

The CDR3 coding sequence is TGTGCCAGCTCACCATCAGGGATTAGCAATCAGCCCCAGCATTTT. This sequence encodes CASSPSGISNQPQHF. The chain has TRBV18 and TRBJ1-5, with D maybe TRBD1 (5 bases). Germline-derived CDR1 and CDR2 are KGHSH and LQKENI. The CDR3 length is 15 residues. V shed 2 bases and J shed 0 bases, with 8 bases lying between them.

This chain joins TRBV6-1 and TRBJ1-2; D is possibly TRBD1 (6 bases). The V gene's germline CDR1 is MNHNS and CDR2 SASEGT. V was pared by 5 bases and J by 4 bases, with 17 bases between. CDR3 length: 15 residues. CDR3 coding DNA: TGTGCCAGCAGTTCGGATCAGGGGCAGGGCTATGGCTACACCTTC. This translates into CASSSDQGQGYGYTF.

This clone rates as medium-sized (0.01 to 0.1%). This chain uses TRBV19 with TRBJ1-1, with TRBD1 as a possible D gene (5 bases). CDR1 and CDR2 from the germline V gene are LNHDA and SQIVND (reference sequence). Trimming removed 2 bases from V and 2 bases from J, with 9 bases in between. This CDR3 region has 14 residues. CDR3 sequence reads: CASSIRGLNTEAFF. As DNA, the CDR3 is TGTGCCAGTAGTATAAGGGGACTTAACACTGAAGCTTTCTTT.

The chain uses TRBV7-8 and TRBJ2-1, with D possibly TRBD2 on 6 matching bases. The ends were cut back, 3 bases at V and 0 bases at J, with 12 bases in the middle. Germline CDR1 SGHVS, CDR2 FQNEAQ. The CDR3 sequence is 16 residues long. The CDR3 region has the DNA TGTGCCAGCAGCTTTGGGGCCGGGAGCTCCTACAATGAGCAGTTCTTC. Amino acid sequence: CASSFGAGSSYNEQFF.

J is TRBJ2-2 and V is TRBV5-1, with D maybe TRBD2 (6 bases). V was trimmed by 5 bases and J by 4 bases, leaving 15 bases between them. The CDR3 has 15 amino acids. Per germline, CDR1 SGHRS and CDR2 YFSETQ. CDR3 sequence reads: CASSKEPRGTGELFF. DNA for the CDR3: TGCGCCAGCAGTAAGGAACCGCGGGGCACCGGGGAGCTGTTTTTT.

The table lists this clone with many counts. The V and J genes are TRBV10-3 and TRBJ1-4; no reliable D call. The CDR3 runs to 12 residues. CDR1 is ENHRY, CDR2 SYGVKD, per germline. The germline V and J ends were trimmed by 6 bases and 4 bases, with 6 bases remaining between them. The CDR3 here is CAIRADNEKLFF. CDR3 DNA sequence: TGTGCCATCAGGGCAGATAATGAAAAACTGTTTTTT.

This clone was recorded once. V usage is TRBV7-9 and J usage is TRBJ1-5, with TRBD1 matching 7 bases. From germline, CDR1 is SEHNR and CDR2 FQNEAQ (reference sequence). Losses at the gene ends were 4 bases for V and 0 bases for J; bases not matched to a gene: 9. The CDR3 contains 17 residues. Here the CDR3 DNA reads TGTGCCAGCAGCTGGGTGACAGGGACCGATAGCAATCAGCCCCAGCATTTT. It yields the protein CASSWVTGTDSNQPQHF.

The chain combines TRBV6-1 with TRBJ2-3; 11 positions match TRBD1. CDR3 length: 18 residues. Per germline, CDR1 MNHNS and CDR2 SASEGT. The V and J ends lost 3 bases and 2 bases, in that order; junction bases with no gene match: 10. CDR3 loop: CASSETGTGGLNTDTQYF. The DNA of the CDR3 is TGTGCCAGCAGTGAGACCGGGACAGGGGGTCTAAACACAGATACGCAGTATTTT.

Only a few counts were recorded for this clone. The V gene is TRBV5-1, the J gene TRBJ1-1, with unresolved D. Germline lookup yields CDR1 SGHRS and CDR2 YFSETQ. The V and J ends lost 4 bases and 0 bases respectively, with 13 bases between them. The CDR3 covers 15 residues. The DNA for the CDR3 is TGCGCCAGCAGCCTGGCAACCACTTTGAACACTGAAGCTTTCTTT. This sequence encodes CASSLATTLNTEAFF.

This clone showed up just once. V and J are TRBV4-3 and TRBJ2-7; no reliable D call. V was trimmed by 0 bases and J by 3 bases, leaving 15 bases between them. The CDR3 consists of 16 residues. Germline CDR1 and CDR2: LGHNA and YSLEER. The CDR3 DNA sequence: TGCGCCAGCAGCCAAGAGCCGGTTGGAGCCGGCTACGAGCAGTACTTC. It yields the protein CASSQEPVGAGYEQYF.

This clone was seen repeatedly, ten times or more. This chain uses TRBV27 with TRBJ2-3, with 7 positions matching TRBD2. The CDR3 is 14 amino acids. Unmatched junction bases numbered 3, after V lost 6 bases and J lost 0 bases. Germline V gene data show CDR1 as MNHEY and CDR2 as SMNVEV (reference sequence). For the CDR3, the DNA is TGTGCCAGCAGGCTAGCGGTGAGCACAGATACGCAGTATTTT. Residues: CASRLAVSTDTQYF.

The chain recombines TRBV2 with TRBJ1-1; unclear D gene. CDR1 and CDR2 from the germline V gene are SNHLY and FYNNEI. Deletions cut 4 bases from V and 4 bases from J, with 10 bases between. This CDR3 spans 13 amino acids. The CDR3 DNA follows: TGTGCCAGCAGTGTAGCCCCGGGCACTGAAGCTTTCTTT. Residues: CASSVAPGTEAFF. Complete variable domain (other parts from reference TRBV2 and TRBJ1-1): EPEVTQTPSHQVTQMGQEVILRCVPISNHLYFYWYRQILGQKVEFLVSFYNNEISEKSEIFDDQFSVERPDGSNFTLKIRSTKLEDSAMYFCASSVAPGTEAFFGQGTRLTVV.

CDR3 amino acids: CASSQSQVNYEQYF. CDR3 bases: TGTGCCAGCAGCCAGTCACAGGTTAACTACGAGCAGTACTTC. The rearrangement uses TRBV7-9 and TRBJ2-7, with a possible D match to TRBD1 (5 bases). This CDR3 has 14 amino acids. Trimming shortened V by 5 bases and J by 3 bases, and 14 bases separated the two germline ends. Germline-derived CDR1 and CDR2 are SEHNR and FQNEAQ (reference sequence). Together with reference TRBV7-9 and TRBJ2-7, the CDR3 gives the full variable domain: DTGVSQNPRHKITKRGQNVTFRCDPISEHNRLYWYRQTLGQGPEFLTYFQNEAQLEKSRLLSDRFSAERPKGSFSTLEIQRTEQGDSAMYLCASSQSQVNYEQYFGPGTRLTVT.

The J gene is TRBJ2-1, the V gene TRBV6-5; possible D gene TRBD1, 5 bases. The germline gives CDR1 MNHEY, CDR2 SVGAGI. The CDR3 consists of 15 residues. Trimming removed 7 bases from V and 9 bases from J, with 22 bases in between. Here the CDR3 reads CASTTNPGFGLEQFF. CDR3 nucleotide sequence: TGTGCCAGCACCACCAATCCAGGGTTCGGGCTTGAGCAGTTCTTC.

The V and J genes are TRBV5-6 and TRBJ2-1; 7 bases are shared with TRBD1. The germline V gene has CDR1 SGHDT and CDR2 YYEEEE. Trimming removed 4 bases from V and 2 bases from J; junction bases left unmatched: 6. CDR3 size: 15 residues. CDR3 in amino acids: CASSPRQGTYNEQFF. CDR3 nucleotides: TGTGCCAGCAGCCCGCGACAGGGAACCTACAATGAGCAGTTCTTC. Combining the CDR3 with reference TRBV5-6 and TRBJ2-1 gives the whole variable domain DAGVTQSPTHLIKTRGQQVTLRCSPKSGHDTVSWYQQALGQGPQFIFQYYEEEERQRGNFPDRFSGHQFPNYSSELNVNALLLGDSALYLCASSPRQGTYNEQFFGPGTRLTVL.

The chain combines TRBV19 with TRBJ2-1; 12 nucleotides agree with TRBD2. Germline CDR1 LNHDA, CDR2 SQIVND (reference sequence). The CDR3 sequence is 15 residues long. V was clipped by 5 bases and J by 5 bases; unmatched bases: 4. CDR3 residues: CASSLAGGGDNEQFF. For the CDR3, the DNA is TGTGCCAGTAGTCTAGCGGGAGGGGGTGACAATGAGCAGTTCTTC.

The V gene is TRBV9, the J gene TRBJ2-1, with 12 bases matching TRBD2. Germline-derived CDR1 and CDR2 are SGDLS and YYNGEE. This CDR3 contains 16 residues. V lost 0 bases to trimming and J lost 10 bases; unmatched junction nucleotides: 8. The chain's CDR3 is CASSVASSGGAREQFF. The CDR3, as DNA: TGTGCCAGCAGCGTAGCGTCTAGCGGGGGGGCAAGGGAGCAGTTCTTC.

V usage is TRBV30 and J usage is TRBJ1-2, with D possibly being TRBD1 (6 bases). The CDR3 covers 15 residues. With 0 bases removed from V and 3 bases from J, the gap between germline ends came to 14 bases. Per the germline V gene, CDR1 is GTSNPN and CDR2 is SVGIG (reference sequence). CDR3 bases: TGTGCCTGGAGTGTACTACAGGGTTTGGACTATGGCTACACCTTC. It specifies CAWSVLQGLDYGYTF.

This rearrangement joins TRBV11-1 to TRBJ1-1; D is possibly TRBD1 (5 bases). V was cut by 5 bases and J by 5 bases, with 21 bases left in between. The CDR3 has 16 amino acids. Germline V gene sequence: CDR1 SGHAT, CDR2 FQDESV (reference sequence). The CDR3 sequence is CASSRNRDGRGTEAFF. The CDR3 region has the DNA TGTGCCAGCAGCCGGAACCGGGACGGCCGGGGGACTGAAGCTTTCTTT.

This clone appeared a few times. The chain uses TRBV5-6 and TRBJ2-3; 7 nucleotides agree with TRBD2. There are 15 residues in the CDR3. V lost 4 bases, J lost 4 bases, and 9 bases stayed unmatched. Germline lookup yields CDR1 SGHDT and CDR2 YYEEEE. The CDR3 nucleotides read TGTGCCAGCAGCCCGGGACCGGGGGGTGCAGATACGCAGTATTTT. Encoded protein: CASSPGPGGADTQYF.

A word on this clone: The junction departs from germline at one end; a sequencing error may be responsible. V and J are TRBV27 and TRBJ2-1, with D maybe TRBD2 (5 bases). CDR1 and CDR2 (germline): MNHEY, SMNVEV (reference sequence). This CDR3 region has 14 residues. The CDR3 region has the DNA TGTGCCAGCAGTTCTAGCAGCTCCTACAATGGGCAGTTCTTC. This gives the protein CASSSSSSYNGQFF.

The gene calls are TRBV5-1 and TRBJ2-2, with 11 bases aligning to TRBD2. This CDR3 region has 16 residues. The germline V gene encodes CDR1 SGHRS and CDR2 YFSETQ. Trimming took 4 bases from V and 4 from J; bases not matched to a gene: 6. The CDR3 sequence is CASSRIAGGSTGELFF. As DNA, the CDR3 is TGCGCCAGCAGCAGAATAGCGGGAGGGAGCACCGGGGAGCTGTTTTTT.

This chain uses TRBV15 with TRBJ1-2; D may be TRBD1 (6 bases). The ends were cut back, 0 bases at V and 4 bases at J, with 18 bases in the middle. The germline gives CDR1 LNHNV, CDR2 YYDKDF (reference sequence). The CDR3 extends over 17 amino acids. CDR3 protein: CATSRENKRTAIYGYTF. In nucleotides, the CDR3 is TGTGCCACCAGCAGAGAGAATAAACGGACAGCTATCTATGGCTACACCTTC.

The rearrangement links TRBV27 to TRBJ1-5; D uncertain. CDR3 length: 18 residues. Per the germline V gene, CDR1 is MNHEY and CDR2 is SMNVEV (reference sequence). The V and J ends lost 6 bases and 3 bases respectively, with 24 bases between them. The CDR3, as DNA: TGTGCCAGCAGCCCAATGTTCGGGGTCACAGTGCTCAATCAGCCCCAGCATTTT. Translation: CASSPMFGVTVLNQPQHF.

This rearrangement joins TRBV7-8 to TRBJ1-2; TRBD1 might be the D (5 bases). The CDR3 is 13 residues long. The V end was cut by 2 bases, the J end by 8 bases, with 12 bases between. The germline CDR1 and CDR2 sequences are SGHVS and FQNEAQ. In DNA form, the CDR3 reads TGTGCCAGCAGCTTAATTACAGGAGGGGGCTACACCTTC. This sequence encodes CASSLITGGGYTF.